This T cell receptor (beta chain) was sequenced for a study of T cell responses to AZD1222 COVID-19 vaccine. General study points: Baseline antibody screening turned up just a handful of seropositive AZD1222 recipients.

Of note for this clone: Antigen unknown.

CDR1 and CDR2 from the germline V gene are SQVTM and ANQGSEA. The length of the CDR3 is 13 residues. Trimming pared 3 bases from V and 4 bases from J, leaving 9 bases between. TCRdb's copy holds only in-frame clones and misses some; the assay was immunoSEQ multiplex PCR. In the table there are some 140,000 clones, about nine tenths of which are singletons. Sequenced material: peripheral blood, taken on day 0 of MenACWY control vaccination. This TCR was sampled from an adult in good health. The chain carries TRBV29-1 and TRBJ1-4; no firm D call. The CDR3 nucleotides are TGCAGCGTTGACGGGCGGGGTAATGAAAAACTGTTTTTT. Its translation is CSVDGRGNEKLFF.